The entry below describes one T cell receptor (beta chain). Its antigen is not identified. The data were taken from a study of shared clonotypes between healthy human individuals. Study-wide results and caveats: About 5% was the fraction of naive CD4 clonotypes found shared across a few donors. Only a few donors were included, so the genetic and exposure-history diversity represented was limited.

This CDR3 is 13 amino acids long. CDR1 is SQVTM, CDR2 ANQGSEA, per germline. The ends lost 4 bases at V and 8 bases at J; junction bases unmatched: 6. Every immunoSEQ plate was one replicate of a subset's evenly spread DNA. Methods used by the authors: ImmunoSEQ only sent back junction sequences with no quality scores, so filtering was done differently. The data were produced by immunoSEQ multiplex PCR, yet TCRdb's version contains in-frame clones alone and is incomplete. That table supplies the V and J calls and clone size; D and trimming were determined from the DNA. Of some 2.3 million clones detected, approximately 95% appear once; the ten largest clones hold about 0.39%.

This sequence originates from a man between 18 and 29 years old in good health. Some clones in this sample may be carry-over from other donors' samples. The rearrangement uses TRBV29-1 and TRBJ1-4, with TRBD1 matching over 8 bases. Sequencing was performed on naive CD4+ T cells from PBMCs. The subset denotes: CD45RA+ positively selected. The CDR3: CSVAGQGGEKLFF. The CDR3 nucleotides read TGCAGCGTTGCAGGACAGGGAGGCGAAAAACTGTTTTTT.